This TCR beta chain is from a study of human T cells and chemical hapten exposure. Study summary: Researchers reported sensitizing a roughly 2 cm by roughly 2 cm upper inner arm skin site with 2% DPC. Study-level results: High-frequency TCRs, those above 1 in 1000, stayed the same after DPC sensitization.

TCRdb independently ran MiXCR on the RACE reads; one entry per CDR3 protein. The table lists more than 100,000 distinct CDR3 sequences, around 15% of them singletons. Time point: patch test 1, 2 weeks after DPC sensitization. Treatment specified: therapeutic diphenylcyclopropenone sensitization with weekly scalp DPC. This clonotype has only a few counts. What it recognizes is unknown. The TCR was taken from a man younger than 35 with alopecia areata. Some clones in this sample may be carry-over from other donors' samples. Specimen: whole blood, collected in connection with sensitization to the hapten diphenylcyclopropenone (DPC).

CDR3 region: CASSQDPPGGASGELFF. CDR3 bases: TGTGCCAGCAGCCAAGATCCACCCGGGGGCGCGTCCGGGGAGCTGTTTTTT. The chain links TRBV3-1 to TRBJ2-2, with D possibly being TRBD1 or TRBD2 (6 bases each). The CDR3 has 17 amino acids. Trimming cost V 0 bases and J 6 bases, with 17 bases left between them. Germline-derived CDR1 and CDR2 are LGHDT and YNNKEL (reference sequence).